What follows are 28 T cell receptor beta chains derived from one specimen sequenced in a study of beta chain features in type 1 diabetes. The whole isolated RNA underwent reverse transcription, so sequencing captured expressed TCRB transcripts. The method was immunoSEQ multiplex PCR; TCRdb's version includes in-frame clones alone and lacks a portion of them. The table records some 250,000 clones, roughly 13% of them present only once. General observations from the study: All four CD4+ subsets from Type 1 diabetes patients carried moderately but significantly shorter TCRB CDR3s.

No antigens are known for them. Specimen: naive CD4+ T cells from blood. The receptors were sampled from a man aged 25-40 years with type 1 diabetes.

The chain carries TRBV4-1 and TRBJ1-2, with a tentative D call TRBD1 (6 bases). The CDR3 consists of 15 residues. Trimming stripped 0 bases from V and 0 bases from J, with 8 bases between. Germline lookup yields CDR1 MGHRA and CDR2 YSYEKL. The CDR3 region has the DNA TGCGCCAGCAGCCAAGAGGGACACGCTAACTATGGCTACACCTTC. Translating gives CASSQEGHANYGYTF.

The chain joins TRBV7-6 to TRBJ1-2; TRBD1 matches 8 bases. This CDR3 region has 14 residues. J lost 8 bases, V lost 0 bases, and 5 bases had no gene match. Germline assignment: CDR1 SGHVS and CDR2 FNYEAQ. CDR3: CASSLAQGATGYTF. CDR3 sequence (DNA): TGTGCCAGCAGCTTAGCGCAGGGGGCGACGGGCTACACCTTC.

The sample holds a few counts of this clone. J is TRBJ2-3 and V is TRBV7-9; possible D gene TRBD2, 5 bases. This CDR3 region has 14 residues. The germline V and J ends were trimmed by 5 bases and 3 bases, with 12 bases remaining between them. Germline-derived CDR1 and CDR2 are SEHNR and FQNEAQ (reference sequence). The CDR3: CASSRGTGTDTQYF. The CDR3 nucleotides are TGTGCCAGCAGCCGGGGAACCGGAACAGATACGCAGTATTTT.

This chain's CDR3 is CSASGGREAFF. For the CDR3, the DNA is TGCAGTGCTAGTGGGGGGAGAGAAGCTTTCTTT. The chain has TRBV20-1 and TRBJ1-1, with a tentative D call TRBD1 (5 bases). This CDR3 is built from 11 residues. The V end lost 3 bases, the J end lost 8 bases, and 10 bases lay between the germline ends. Germline CDR1 and CDR2: DFQATT and SNEGSKA (reference sequence).

The sample holds a few counts of this clone. The chain recombines TRBV18 with TRBJ1-1; 7 bases map to TRBD1. V was pared by 1 base and J by 3 bases, with 5 bases of the junction left unmatched. The CDR3 has 15 amino acids. Germline V gene sequence: CDR1 KGHSH, CDR2 LQKENI. CDR3 loop: CASSPQGAGDTEAFF. The CDR3 DNA follows: TGTGCCAGCTCACCACAGGGGGCTGGGGACACTGAAGCTTTCTTT.

This clone showed up just a few times. V is TRBV6-6 and J is TRBJ2-7, with 9 bases fitting TRBD1. The CDR3 has 14 amino acids. Losses at the gene ends were 11 bases for V and 8 bases for J; bases not matched to a gene: 16. Germline assignment: CDR1 MNHNY and CDR2 SVGAGI (reference sequence). CDR3 region: CAGSTDRGAPQQYF. DNA for the CDR3: TGTGCCGGGAGTACCGACAGGGGGGCGCCCCAGCAGTACTTC.

The chain is built from TRBV5-4 and TRBJ2-1; 8 bases line up with TRBD2. The CDR3 consists of 15 residues. V shed 0 bases, J shed 15 bases, and the junction held 14 bases outside the gene matches. Germline values: CDR1 SGHNT, CDR2 YYREEE (reference sequence). The CDR3: CASSLDLSGAPVAFF. In DNA, the CDR3 is TGTGCCAGCAGCTTGGATCTTAGCGGGGCTCCCGTGGCGTTCTTC.

The chain recombines TRBV27 with TRBJ1-1; 7 bases fit TRBD1. The CDR3 contains 15 residues. The V and J ends lost 5 bases and 2 bases, in that order; junction bases with no gene match: 8. Germline V gene data show CDR1 as MNHEY and CDR2 as SMNVEV (reference sequence). The CDR3 bases are TGTGCCAGCAGTGCCCGGACAGGTTCCAACACTGAAGCTTTCTTT. It yields the protein CASSARTGSNTEAFF.

This clone has only a few counts. This CDR3 reads CASSVGPQTGGFHEQYF. CDR3 bases: TGTGCCAGCAGCGTAGGCCCACAGACAGGGGGGTTCCACGAGCAGTACTTC. The V and J genes are TRBV9 and TRBJ2-7, with 9 bases fitting TRBD1. V gave up 0 bases and J gave up 5 bases; unmatched junction bases: 12. Germline assignment: CDR1 SGDLS and CDR2 YYNGEE. This CDR3 contains 17 residues. Drawing the rest from reference TRBV9 and TRBJ2-7, the complete variable domain is DSGVTQTPKHLITATGQRVTLRCSPRSGDLSVYWYQQSLDQGLQFLIQYYNGEERAKGNILERFSAQQFPDLHSELNLSSLELGDSALYFCASSVGPQTGGFHEQYFGPGTRLTVT.

The chain has TRBV7-9 and TRBJ1-4; TRBD1 matches 7 bases. Germline CDR1 and CDR2: SEHNR and FQNEAQ (reference sequence). After removal of 3 bases from V and 3 bases from J, the junction contained 7 bases not matched to a gene. The CDR3 extends over 16 amino acids. This CDR3 is CASSLDRKGANEKLFF. The CDR3 DNA sequence: TGTGCCAGCAGCTTGGACAGGAAGGGAGCTAATGAAAAACTGTTTTTT.

This chain joins TRBV5-4 and TRBJ2-7; perhaps TRBD1 as D (6 bases). CDR3 length: 14 amino acids. Deletions cut 2 bases from V and 1 base from J, with 10 bases between. Germline V lookup: CDR1 SGHNT, CDR2 YYREEE (reference sequence). Here the CDR3 DNA reads TGTGCCAGCAGCTTCAGTCAGGGGTCCTACGAGCAGTACTTC. Its translation: CASSFSQGSYEQYF.

The chain joins TRBV5-8 to TRBJ2-1; D is unresolved. This CDR3 spans 13 amino acids. Germline V gene sequence: CDR1 SGHTS, CDR2 YDEGEE. The V and J ends lost 4 bases and 7 bases respectively, with 12 bases between them. The CDR3 bases are TGTGCCAGCAGCCCGAGTGTCTGGAATGAGCAGTTCTTC. It codes for CASSPSVWNEQFF. The complete variable domain, with remaining parts taken from reference TRBV5-8 and TRBJ2-1, reads EAGVTQSPTHLIKTRGQQATLRCSPISGHTSVYWYQQALGLGLQFLLWYDEGEERNRGNFPPRFSGRQFPNYSSELNVNALELEDSALYLCASSPSVWNEQFFGPGTRLTVL.

The rearrangement joins TRBV5-4 to TRBJ2-1; 7 nucleotides line up with TRBD2. The CDR3 runs to 15 residues. V was clipped by 6 bases and J by 9 bases; unmatched bases: 15. CDR1 is SGHNT and CDR2 is YYREEE in the germline V gene (reference sequence). The CDR3 region is CASNDRAGSSGEQFF. The CDR3 region has the DNA TGTGCCAGCAACGATCGAGCGGGAAGCTCCGGTGAGCAGTTCTTC.

This clone was seen a few times. This chain connects TRBV7-9 to TRBJ1-2; possibly TRBD1 for D (5 bases). The germline V and J ends were trimmed by 3 bases and 2 bases, with 7 bases remaining between them. Germline CDR1 is SEHNR and CDR2 is FQNEAQ (reference sequence). This CDR3 has 13 residues. The DNA of the CDR3 is TGTGCCAGCAGCTTTGGGGCCAACTATGGCTACACCTTC. It is translated as CASSFGANYGYTF.

This clone was counted a few times. The gene calls are TRBV7-9 and TRBJ2-1; D might be TRBD1 (5 bases). Trimming removed 5 bases from V and 15 bases from J, with 17 bases in between. The CDR3 sequence is 12 residues long. Germline V gene sequence: CDR1 SEHNR, CDR2 FQNEAQ (reference sequence). Here the CDR3 DNA reads TGTGCCAGCAGCGTAGGGTCTGGACATTCGTTCTTC. It translates to CASSVGSGHSFF.

This clone was observed a handful of times. The rearrangement joins TRBV21-1 to TRBJ2-3; no check of the table's D call, TRBD2, against the DNA was made. TRBV21-1 is designated a pseudogene. The CDR3 loop spans 16 amino acids. CDR3 region: CASSPGVTVSTDTQYF. The CDR3 nucleotides read TGTGCCAGCAGCCCCGGGGTGACTGTTAGCACAGATACGCAGTATTTT.

This clone has a handful of counts. The genes are TRBV7-8 and TRBJ1-1; D gene unclear. CDR3 length: 15 residues. Deletions cut 1 base from V and 6 bases from J, with 15 bases between. From germline, CDR1 is SGHVS and CDR2 FQNEAQ. CDR3 nucleotide sequence: TGTGCCAGCAGCTTAGGGACGTCCGGGGTCGCTGAAGCTTTCTTT. It translates to CASSLGTSGVAEAFF.

The chain recombines TRBV5-1 with TRBJ2-3; the match to TRBD1 covers 7 bases. Germline CDR1 reads SGHRS; CDR2 reads YFSETQ. This CDR3 spans 13 amino acids. The V and J ends lost 1 base and 5 bases, in that order; junction bases with no gene match: 1. CDR3 sequence (DNA): TGCGCCAGCAGCTTGAGGGGGCAAGATACGCAGTATTTT. Translated, it gives CASSLRGQDTQYF. The variable domain in full, completed from reference TRBV5-1 and TRBJ2-3, reads KAGVTQTPRYLIKTRGQQVTLSCSPISGHRSVSWYQQTPGQGLQFLFEYFSETQRNKGNFPGRFSGRQFSNSRSEMNVSTLELGDSALYLCASSLRGQDTQYFGPGTRLTVL.

The rearrangement links TRBV6-1 to TRBJ1-1, with D unresolved. Germline assignment: CDR1 MNHNS and CDR2 SASEGT. The CDR3 covers 11 residues. The V and J ends lost 3 bases and 7 bases respectively, with 6 bases between them. The CDR3: CASSDQFEAFF. Here the CDR3 DNA reads TGTGCCAGCAGTGACCAGTTTGAAGCTTTCTTT.

This clone was counted only a few times. The CDR3 reads CAWDRGGRAFF. CDR3 nucleotides: TGTGCCTGGGACAGGGGGGGGAGGGCTTTCTTT. This sequence joins TRBV30 and TRBJ1-1; 9 bases agree with TRBD1. This CDR3 comprises 11 residues. Germline V CDR1 and CDR2: GTSNPN, SVGIG (reference sequence). Trimming cost V 5 bases and J 11 bases; bases outside gene matches: 6.

The chain employs TRBV5-4 and TRBJ1-2; 9 nucleotides line up with TRBD1. CDR1 and CDR2 (germline): SGHNT, YYREEE (reference sequence). This CDR3 is 14 amino acids long. Unmatched junction bases numbered 5, after V lost 4 bases and J lost 4 bases. This CDR3 reads CASSGDREGYGYTF. DNA of the CDR3: TGTGCCAGCAGCGGGGACAGGGAGGGCTATGGCTACACCTTC.

The genes are TRBV7-9 and TRBJ2-5; 9 bases are a match to TRBD2. Germline loops: CDR1 SEHNR, CDR2 FQNEAQ (reference sequence). CDR3 length: 15 amino acids. Losses at the gene ends were 5 bases for V and 4 bases for J; bases not matched to a gene: 8. The CDR3 loop reads CASSPRSSGRETQYF. The CDR3 region has the DNA TGTGCCAGCAGCCCACGGAGTAGCGGGAGAGAGACCCAGTACTTC. The complete variable domain, with remaining parts taken from reference TRBV7-9 and TRBJ2-5, reads DTGVSQNPRHKITKRGQNVTFRCDPISEHNRLYWYRQTLGQGPEFLTYFQNEAQLEKSRLLSDRFSAERPKGSFSTLEIQRTEQGDSAMYLCASSPRSSGRETQYFGPGTRLLVL.

This clone was recorded a few times. The V call is TRBV7-9, the J call TRBJ2-1; D is undetermined. CDR1 is SEHNR and CDR2 is FQNEAQ in the germline V gene (reference sequence). The CDR3 is 11 amino acids. The germline V and J ends were trimmed by 4 bases and 9 bases, with 7 bases remaining between them. The CDR3 DNA follows: TGTGCCAGCAGCTCAGGAATTGAGCAGTTCTTC. Residues: CASSSGIEQFF.

This chain links TRBV4-1 with TRBJ1-6; the match to TRBD1 covers 7 bases. The CDR3 sequence is 17 residues long. V lost 1 base to trimming and J lost 7 bases; unmatched junction nucleotides: 10. The germline V gene encodes CDR1 MGHRA and CDR2 YSYEKL. CDR3 bases: TGCGCCAGCAGCCAAGCATACAGGGGTTGGGGAAATTCACCCCTCCACTTT. It encodes CASSQAYRGWGNSPLHF.

The chain has TRBV6-1 and TRBJ2-5, with 7 nucleotides matching TRBD1. CDR1 and CDR2 from the germline V gene are MNHNS and SASEGT. This CDR3 has 13 residues. The trim removed 3 bases at V and 5 bases at J, leaving 3 bases unmatched. The CDR3 nucleotides read TGTGCCAGCAGTGAGACAGGGTCCGAGACCCAGTACTTC. Translated, it gives CASSETGSETQYF.

This clone was counted between two and nine times. The J gene is TRBJ2-1, the V gene TRBV30, with TRBD1 matching 8 bases. This CDR3 comprises 16 residues. The ends lost 1 base at V and 3 bases at J; junction bases unmatched: 8. In germline, CDR1 is GTSNPN, CDR2 SVGIG (reference sequence). DNA of the CDR3: TGTGCCTGGAGTGCTCCCGGGACAGGCTACTACAATGAGCAGTTCTTC. Translated: CAWSAPGTGYYNEQFF.

V gene TRBV23-1 combines with J gene TRBJ1-2, with unresolved D. TRBV23-1 is annotated as an ORF whose role is uncertain. With 2 bases removed from V and 0 bases from J, the gap between germline ends came to 10 bases. The CDR3 is 15 amino acids. The CDR3 loop is CASSQIEQTNYGYTF. In DNA form, the CDR3 reads TGCGCCAGCAGTCAAATTGAACAGACTAACTATGGCTACACCTTC.

CDR3 sequence: CVSGLFYEQYF. In DNA form, the CDR3 reads TGTGTATCGGGACTCTTCTACGAGCAGTACTTC. The V gene is TRBV6-5, the J gene TRBJ2-7, with D possibly matching TRBD2 (6 bases). The V gene's germline CDR1 is MNHEY and CDR2 SVGAGI. This CDR3 is 11 amino acids long.